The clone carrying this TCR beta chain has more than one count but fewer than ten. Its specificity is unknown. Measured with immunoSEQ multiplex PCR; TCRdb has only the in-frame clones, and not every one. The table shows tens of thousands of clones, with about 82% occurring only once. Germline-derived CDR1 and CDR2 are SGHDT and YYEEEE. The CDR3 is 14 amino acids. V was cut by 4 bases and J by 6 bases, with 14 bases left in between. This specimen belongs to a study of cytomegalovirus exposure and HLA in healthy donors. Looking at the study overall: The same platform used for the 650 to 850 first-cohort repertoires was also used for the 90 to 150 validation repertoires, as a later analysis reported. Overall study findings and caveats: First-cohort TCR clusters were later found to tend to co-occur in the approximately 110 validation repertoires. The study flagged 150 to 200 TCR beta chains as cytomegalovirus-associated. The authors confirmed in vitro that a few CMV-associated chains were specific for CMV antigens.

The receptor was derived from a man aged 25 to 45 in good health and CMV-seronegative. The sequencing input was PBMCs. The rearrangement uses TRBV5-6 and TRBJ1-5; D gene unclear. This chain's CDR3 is CASSPHSRGQPQHF. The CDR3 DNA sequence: TGTGCCAGCAGCCCCCACAGTCGGGGTCAGCCCCAGCATTTT.